Shown below are 24 T cell receptor beta chains from a single sample sequenced in a study of immune evolution from preneoplasia to lung adenocarcinoma. Clones were sequenced by immunoSEQ multiplex PCR, and TCRdb holds only the in-frame ones, with some missing. The sample has 37,000 or so clones, 74% seen once. The material sequenced was FFPE invasive lung adenocarcinoma tissue. The receptors shown here come from a person aged 55 to 70 with lung adenocarcinoma.

The chain uses TRBV11-2 and TRBJ2-3; D is possibly TRBD1 (5 bases). The length of the CDR3 is 16 residues. Germline V gives CDR1 SGHAT, CDR2 FQNNGV. Trimming removed 0 bases at V and 1 base at J, with 11 bases between. The CDR3: CASSLDGDRRTDTQYF. CDR3 bases: TGTGCCAGCAGCTTAGACGGAGACAGACGCACAGATACGCAGTATTTT.

The chain joins TRBV5-1 to TRBJ1-5, with 9 positions matching TRBD1. The V gene end was trimmed by 3 bases and the J gene end by 6 bases; junction bases not matched to a gene: 7. Germline V gene lookup returns CDR1 SGHRS and CDR2 YFSETQ. The CDR3 length is 15 residues. The DNA for the CDR3 is TGCGCCAGCAGCTCGGGACAGGGCGGTAGTCAGCCCCAGCATTTT. It yields the protein CASSSGQGGSQPQHF.

The chain recombines TRBV9 with TRBJ2-2; no definite D call. CDR1 and CDR2 (germline): SGDLS, YYNGEE. CDR3 size: 14 residues. The V gene lost 0 bases and the J gene lost 6 bases, with 9 bases spanning the gap. The CDR3 DNA reads TGTGCCAGCAGCGTAGGGCCCCCGGCCGGGGAGCTGTTTTTT. Protein sequence: CASSVGPPAGELFF.

The V call is TRBV7-2, the J call TRBJ2-1, with 7 bases matching TRBD1. V was pared by 6 bases and J by 4 bases, with 9 bases of the junction left unmatched. Germline CDR1 reads SGHTA; CDR2 reads FQGNSA. The CDR3 runs to 15 residues. Here the CDR3 DNA reads TGTGCCAGCAGACCCCCGGGACAGCAATACAATGAGCAGTTCTTC. Its translation: CASRPPGQQYNEQFF.

This clone occurred a few times. The chain has TRBV6-1 and TRBJ2-5; 8 bases agree with TRBD2. This CDR3 is 14 amino acids long. Germline CDR1 MNHNS, CDR2 SASEGT. The ends lost 6 bases at V and 2 bases at J; junction bases unmatched: 5. For the CDR3, the DNA is TGTGCCAGCAGCGTAGCGGGGAAACAAGAGACCCAGTACTTC. This sequence encodes CASSVAGKQETQYF.

V usage is TRBV6-5 and J usage is TRBJ2-1; possible D gene TRBD1, 6 bases. V was trimmed by 5 bases and J by 5 bases, leaving 16 bases between them. The germline CDR1 and CDR2 sequences are MNHEY and SVGAGI. There are 15 residues in the CDR3. CDR3 sequence (DNA): TGTGCCAGCAGTCCAACCAGGGGTTTCGACAATGAGCAGTTCTTC. This encodes CASSPTRGFDNEQFF.

The chain is built from TRBV30 and TRBJ1-5; TRBD1 agrees at 10 bases. V trimming: 2 bases; J trimming: 6 bases; junction bases outside the gene matches: 7. This CDR3 contains 15 residues. CDR1 and CDR2 from the germline V gene are GTSNPN and SVGIG (reference sequence). The CDR3 reads CAWSRGTGEGQPQHF. In DNA form, the CDR3 reads TGTGCCTGGAGTCGTGGGACAGGGGAAGGTCAGCCCCAGCATTTT.

The rearrangement uses TRBV11-2 and TRBJ1-1, with a possible D match to TRBD1 (5 bases). CDR1 is SGHAT, CDR2 FQNNGV, per germline. CDR3 length equals 14 residues. V was shortened by 1 base and J by 5 bases, with 11 bases between the two germline ends. In DNA, the CDR3 is TGTGCCAGCAGCTTAGTGGCAGGGAGTACTGAAGCTTTCTTT. Residues: CASSLVAGSTEAFF.

Judged by abundance, this clone is medium-sized (0.01 to 0.1%). One end of the junction is discordant with germline, which a read error may explain. The CDR3 reads CASILTGKGAGYTF. CDR3 DNA: TGTGCTAGCATCCTGACAGGAAAAGGTGCTGGCTACACCTTC. The chain is built from TRBV7-7 and TRBJ1-2; D may be TRBD1 (6 bases). The CDR3 covers 14 residues. From germline, CDR1 is SSHAT and CDR2 FNYEAQ (reference sequence).

This chain connects TRBV2 to TRBJ1-5; D not resolved. The CDR3 has 10 residues. The V and J ends lost 7 bases and 4 bases respectively, with 2 bases between them. Looked up from germline, CDR1 is SNHLY and CDR2 is FYNNEI. The CDR3 sequence: CASINQPQHF. In DNA form, the CDR3 reads TGTGCCAGCATTAATCAGCCCCAGCATTTT. Based on the CDR3 plus reference TRBV2 and TRBJ1-5, the full variable domain is EPEVTQTPSHQVTQMGQEVILRCVPISNHLYFYWYRQILGQKVEFLVSFYNNEISEKSEIFDDQFSVERPDGSNFTLKIRSTKLEDSAMYFCASINQPQHFGDGTRLSIL.

This clone was seen only a few times. This chain uses TRBV7-9 with TRBJ1-2, with D unresolved. The CDR3 has 12 residues. Germline V gene data show CDR1 as SEHNR and CDR2 as FQNEAQ (reference sequence). V dropped 7 bases and J dropped 1 base, with 7 bases sitting between them. The CDR3 is CASTNRNYGYTF. Written as DNA, the CDR3 is TGTGCCAGCACCAATCGTAACTATGGCTACACCTTC.

The chain uses TRBV9 and TRBJ1-1, with D possibly being TRBD1 (6 bases). Germline V gene sequence: CDR1 SGDLS, CDR2 YYNGEE. The CDR3 loop spans 15 amino acids. Trimming removed 0 bases from V and 1 base from J, with 10 bases in between. The CDR3 region has the DNA TGTGCCAGCAGCGTAGCCCCGGGACAGAACACTGAAGCTTTCTTT. This codes for CASSVAPGQNTEAFF.

The CDR3 nucleotides are TGTGCCTGGAGGATAGCCAGCGCGAACACCGGGGAGCTGTTTTTT. Its protein product is CAWRIASANTGELFF. J is TRBJ2-2 and V is TRBV30; D not resolved. The germline gives CDR1 GTSNPN, CDR2 SVGIG (reference sequence). The CDR3 runs to 15 residues. Trimming pared 3 bases from V and 0 bases from J, leaving 11 bases between.

The chain is built from TRBV10-1 and TRBJ2-1; D gene unclear. V dropped 3 bases and J dropped 7 bases, with 16 bases sitting between them. There are 15 residues in the CDR3. Germline values: CDR1 WNHNN, CDR2 SYGVQD (reference sequence). The CDR3 coding sequence is TGCGCCAGCAGTGAAGGATCCCGACCGCCGAATGAGCAGTTCTTC. This encodes CASSEGSRPPNEQFF.

As regards this clone: Other DNA sequences within the sample encode an identical CDR3. The gene calls are TRBV6-1 and TRBJ2-7; D unresolved. Trimming removed 2 bases at V and 3 bases at J, with 5 bases between. Germline-derived CDR1 and CDR2 are MNHNS and SASEGT. The CDR3 covers 12 residues. Here the CDR3 DNA reads TGTGCCAGCAGTGAATATGGCTACGAGCAGTACTTC. Its translation is CASSEYGYEQYF.

This chain connects TRBV11-2 to TRBJ2-7; D might be TRBD2 (5 bases). Trimming took 1 base from V and 11 from J, leaving 21 bases between them. This CDR3 region has 15 residues. The germline gives CDR1 SGHAT, CDR2 FQNNGV. The CDR3 is CASSLVPDSLVREYF. Written as DNA, the CDR3 is TGTGCCAGCAGCTTAGTCCCGGACTCCCTCGTACGTGAGTACTTC.

The chain combines TRBV2 with TRBJ2-7; 7 bases align to TRBD2. The ends lost 8 bases at V and 1 base at J; junction bases unmatched: 5. Germline CDR1 SNHLY, CDR2 FYNNEI. The CDR3 contains 13 residues. The CDR3 region is CASQSGTSYEQYF. Here the CDR3 DNA reads TGTGCCAGCCAGAGCGGGACGTCCTACGAGCAGTACTTC.

The chain joins TRBV7-9 to TRBJ2-5; D call uncertain. Germline lookup yields CDR1 SEHNR and CDR2 FQNEAQ (reference sequence). This CDR3 spans 11 amino acids. V was pared by 2 bases and J by 6 bases, with 4 bases between. CDR3 amino acids: CASSLTQTQYF. CDR3 nucleotides: TGTGCCAGCAGCTTAACACAGACCCAGTACTTC.

This chain uses TRBV7-9 with TRBJ2-1; D may be TRBD2 (7 bases). V shed 5 bases and J shed 10 bases, with 18 bases lying between them. Germline CDR1 is SEHNR and CDR2 is FQNEAQ (reference sequence). The CDR3 runs to 14 residues. Here the CDR3 reads CASSLHGGQPEQFF. The CDR3 DNA sequence: TGTGCCAGCAGCCTCCACGGGGGGCAGCCGGAGCAGTTCTTC.

The CDR3 loop is CASSLGQGSRTGELFF. In DNA, the CDR3 is TGCGCCAGCAGCTTGGGTCAGGGTAGCCGCACCGGGGAGCTGTTTTTT. The chain has TRBV5-1 and TRBJ2-2; D is perhaps TRBD1 (5 bases). Germline V gene sequence: CDR1 SGHRS, CDR2 YFSETQ. V gave up 0 bases and J gave up 4 bases, with 13 bases separating them. This CDR3 spans 16 amino acids.

As DNA, the CDR3 is TGTGCCAGCAGCCCTGACAGAACCCAGTACTTC. It yields the protein CASSPDRTQYF. V and J are TRBV11-3 and TRBJ2-5, with TRBD1 as a possible D gene (5 bases). V was cut by 5 bases and J by 8 bases, with 9 bases left in between. Per the germline V gene, CDR1 is SGHNT and CDR2 is YENEEA. The CDR3 loop spans 11 amino acids.

On this clone: The same CDR3 is also encoded by other DNA sequences in this sample. The genes are TRBV4-2 and TRBJ2-6; D not resolved. V lost 0 bases to trimming and J lost 0 bases, with 6 bases between them. Looked up from germline, CDR1 is LGHNA and CDR2 is YNFKEQ. The CDR3 spans 16 residues. Here the CDR3 DNA reads TGTGCCAGCAGCCAAGACTTTAACTCTGGGGCCAACGTCCTGACTTTC. Translating it yields CASSQDFNSGANVLTF.

This CDR3 reads CASSGTRYTGELFF. CDR3 DNA: TGTGCCAGCAGCGGGACTAGGTACACCGGGGAGCTGTTTTTT. The rearrangement uses TRBV28 and TRBJ2-2; 8 bases map to TRBD2. CDR1 and CDR2 (germline): MDHEN, SYDVKM. V lost 6 bases to trimming and J lost 3 bases; unmatched junction nucleotides: 3. The CDR3 covers 14 residues.

The rearrangement uses TRBV18 and TRBJ1-1; 7 bases align to TRBD1. The germline CDR1 and CDR2 sequences are KGHSH and LQKENI. J gave up 0 bases and V 8 bases, and 6 bases lay outside the gene matches. This CDR3 spans 14 amino acids. CDR3 loop: CASHWGQMNTEAFF. The CDR3, as DNA: TGTGCCAGCCACTGGGGACAGATGAACACTGAAGCTTTCTTT.